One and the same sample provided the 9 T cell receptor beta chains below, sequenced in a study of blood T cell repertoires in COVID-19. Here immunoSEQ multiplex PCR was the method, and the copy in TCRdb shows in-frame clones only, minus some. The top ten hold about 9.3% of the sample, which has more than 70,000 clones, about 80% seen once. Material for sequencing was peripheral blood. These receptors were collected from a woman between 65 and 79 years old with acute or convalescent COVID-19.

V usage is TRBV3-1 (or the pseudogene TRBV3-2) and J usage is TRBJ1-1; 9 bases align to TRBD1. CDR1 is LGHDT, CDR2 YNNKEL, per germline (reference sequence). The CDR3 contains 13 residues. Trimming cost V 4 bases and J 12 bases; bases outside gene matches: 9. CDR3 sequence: CASSLRDRDDTFF. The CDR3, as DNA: TGTGCCAGCAGCCTGCGGGACAGGGATGATACTTTCTTT.

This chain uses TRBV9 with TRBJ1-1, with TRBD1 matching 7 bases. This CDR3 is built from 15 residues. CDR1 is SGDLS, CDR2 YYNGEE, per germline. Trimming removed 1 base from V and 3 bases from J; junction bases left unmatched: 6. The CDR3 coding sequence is TGTGCCAGCAGCGTACATCAGGGGGATGACACTGAAGCTTTCTTT. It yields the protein CASSVHQGDDTEAFF. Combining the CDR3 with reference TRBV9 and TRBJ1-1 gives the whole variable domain DSGVTQTPKHLITATGQRVTLRCSPRSGDLSVYWYQQSLDQGLQFLIQYYNGEERAKGNILERFSAQQFPDLHSELNLSSLELGDSALYFCASSVHQGDDTEAFFGQGTRLTVV.

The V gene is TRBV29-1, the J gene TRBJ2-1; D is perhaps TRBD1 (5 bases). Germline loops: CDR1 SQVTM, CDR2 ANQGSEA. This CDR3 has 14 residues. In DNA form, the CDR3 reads TGCAGTTTTCGTGGGGCAGGCCTATACAATGAGCAGTTCTTC. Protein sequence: CSFRGAGLYNEQFF.

The CDR3 spells CASSPGGPGETQYF. The CDR3 DNA follows: TGCGCCAGCAGCCCGGGGGGGCCGGGGGAGACCCAGTACTTC. The chain couples TRBV4-3 to TRBJ2-5; TRBD2 agrees at 8 bases. V lost 4 bases to trimming and J lost 5 bases; unmatched junction nucleotides: 6. Looked up from germline, CDR1 is LGHNA and CDR2 is YSLEER. This CDR3 has 14 amino acids.

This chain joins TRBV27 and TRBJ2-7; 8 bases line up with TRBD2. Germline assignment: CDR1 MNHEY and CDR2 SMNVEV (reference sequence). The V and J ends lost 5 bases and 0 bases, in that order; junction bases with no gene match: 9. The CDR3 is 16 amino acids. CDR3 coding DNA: TGTGCCAGCAGTCCTACTAGCGGAGGGAACTCCTACGAGCAGTACTTC. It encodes CASSPTSGGNSYEQYF.

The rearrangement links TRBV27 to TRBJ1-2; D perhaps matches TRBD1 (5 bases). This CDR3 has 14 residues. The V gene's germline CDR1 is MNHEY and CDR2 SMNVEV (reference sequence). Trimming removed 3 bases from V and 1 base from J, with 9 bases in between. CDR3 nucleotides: TGTGCCAGCAGTTTGCGGGGGAATAACTATGGCTACACCTTC. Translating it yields CASSLRGNNYGYTF.

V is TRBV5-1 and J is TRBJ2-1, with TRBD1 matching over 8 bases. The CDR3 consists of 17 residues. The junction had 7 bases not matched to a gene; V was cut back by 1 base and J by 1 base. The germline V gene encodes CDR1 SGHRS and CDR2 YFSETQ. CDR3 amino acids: CASSLRQGAMSYNEQFF. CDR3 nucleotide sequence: TGCGCCAGCAGCTTGAGGCAGGGGGCGATGTCCTACAATGAGCAGTTCTTC. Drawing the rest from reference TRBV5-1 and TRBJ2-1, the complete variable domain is KAGVTQTPRYLIKTRGQQVTLSCSPISGHRSVSWYQQTPGQGLQFLFEYFSETQRNKGNFPGRFSGRQFSNSRSEMNVSTLELGDSALYLCASSLRQGAMSYNEQFFGPGTRLTVL.

The CDR3 reads CASYSGTSGRADTQYF. The CDR3 DNA reads as TGTGCCAGCTACTCCGGGACTAGCGGGAGGGCCGATACGCAGTATTTT. The chain carries TRBV7-9 and TRBJ2-3, with 16 positions matching TRBD2. This CDR3 spans 16 amino acids. CDR1 is SEHNR, CDR2 FQNEAQ, per germline (reference sequence). The V segment lost 8 bases and the J segment 6 bases; nucleotides outside the gene matches: 8.

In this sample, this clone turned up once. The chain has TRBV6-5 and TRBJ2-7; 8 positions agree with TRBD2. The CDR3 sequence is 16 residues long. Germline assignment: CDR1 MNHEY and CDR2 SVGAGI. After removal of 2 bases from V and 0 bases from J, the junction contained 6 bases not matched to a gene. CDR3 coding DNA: TGTGCCAGCAGTTACGCATTAGCGGGAAGCTCCTACGAGCAGTACTTC. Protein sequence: CASSYALAGSSYEQYF.